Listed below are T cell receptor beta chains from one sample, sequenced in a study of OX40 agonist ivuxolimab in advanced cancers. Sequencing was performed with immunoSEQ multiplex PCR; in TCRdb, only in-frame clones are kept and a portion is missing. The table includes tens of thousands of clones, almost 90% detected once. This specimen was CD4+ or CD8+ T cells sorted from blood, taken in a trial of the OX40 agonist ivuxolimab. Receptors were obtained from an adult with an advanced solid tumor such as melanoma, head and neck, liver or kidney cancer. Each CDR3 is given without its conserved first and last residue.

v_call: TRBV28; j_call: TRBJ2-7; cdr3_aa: ASRSRASGRPSYEQY
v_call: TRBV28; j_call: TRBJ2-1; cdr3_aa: ASRPGLAREQF
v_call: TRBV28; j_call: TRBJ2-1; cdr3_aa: ASRYLAGGYNEQF
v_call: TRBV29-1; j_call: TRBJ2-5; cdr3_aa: SVELLVQETQY
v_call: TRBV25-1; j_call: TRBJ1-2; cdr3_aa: ASSLGTNYGYT
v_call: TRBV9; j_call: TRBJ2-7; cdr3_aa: ASSAGLAGSYEQY
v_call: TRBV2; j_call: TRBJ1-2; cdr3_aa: ASSEVGVPRCT
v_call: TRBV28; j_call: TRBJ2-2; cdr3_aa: ASSLRVTGELF
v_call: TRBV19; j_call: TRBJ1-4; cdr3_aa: ASSPSGTGVEKLF
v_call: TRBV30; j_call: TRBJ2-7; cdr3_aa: AWMGRDYEQY
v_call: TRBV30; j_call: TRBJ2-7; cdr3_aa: AWSAGVQY
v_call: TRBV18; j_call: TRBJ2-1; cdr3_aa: ASSPPGGSTKYNEQF
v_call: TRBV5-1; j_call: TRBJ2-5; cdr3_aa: ASSSTGPETQY
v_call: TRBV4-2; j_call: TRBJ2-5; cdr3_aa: ASSPGGGPQETQY
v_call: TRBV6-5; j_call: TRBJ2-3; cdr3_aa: ASRKREDTDTQY
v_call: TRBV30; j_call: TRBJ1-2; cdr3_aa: AWNRQGAGGYT
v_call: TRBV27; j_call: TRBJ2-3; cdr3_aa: ASSLFPGATDTQY
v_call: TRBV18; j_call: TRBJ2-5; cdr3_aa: ASSLLQETQY
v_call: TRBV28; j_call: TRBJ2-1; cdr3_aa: ASSILSGPPRF
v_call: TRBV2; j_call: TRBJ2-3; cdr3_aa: ASSVSRLS
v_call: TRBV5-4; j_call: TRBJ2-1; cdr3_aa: ASSLGQGTYNEQF
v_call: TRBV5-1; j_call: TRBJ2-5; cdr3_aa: ASSLGGPPQETQY
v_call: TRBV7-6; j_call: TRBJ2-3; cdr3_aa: ASTTGGARTDTQY
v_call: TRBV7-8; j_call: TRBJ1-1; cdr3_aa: ASSAHRRNTEAF
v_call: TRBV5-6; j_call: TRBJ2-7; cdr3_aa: ASSLVGGSAYEQY
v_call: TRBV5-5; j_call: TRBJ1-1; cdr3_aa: ASSLVAGVTEAF
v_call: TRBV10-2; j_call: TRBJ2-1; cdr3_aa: ASSAPSANFRNEQF
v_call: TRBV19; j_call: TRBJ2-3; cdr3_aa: ASSIQPDTQY
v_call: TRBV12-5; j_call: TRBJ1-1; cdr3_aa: ASNSPMNTEAF
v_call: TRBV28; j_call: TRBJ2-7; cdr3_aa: ASSPQDRAGEQY
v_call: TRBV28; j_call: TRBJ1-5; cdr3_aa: ASRDGNQPQH
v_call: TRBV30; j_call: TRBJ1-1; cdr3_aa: AWSVRQSDGAF
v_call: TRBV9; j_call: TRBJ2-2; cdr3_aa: ASSRFWGRNTGELF
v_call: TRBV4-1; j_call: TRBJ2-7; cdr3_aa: ASSPRGLNEQY